These T cell receptor beta chains were read from a single sample in a study of T cell changes during pregnancy in multiple sclerosis. This table comes from immunoSEQ multiplex PCR, and its TCRdb copy is limited to in-frame clones, with some not included. The sample consists of about 75,000 clones, 94% of them appearing once. The sample was CD4+ T cells from peripheral blood mononuclear cells, taken after pregnancy. These receptors were collected from a female donor with multiple sclerosis, enrolled in a pregnancy study. Each CDR3 is given with its conserved first and last residue. D genes are given only for firm matches. Rows give clone size only sometimes, using once, few, many, or a class for an expanded clone.

V gene	J gene	D gene	clone size	CDR3 DNA	CDR3 protein
TRBV6-5	TRBJ1-2	-	-	TGTGCCAGCAGTTACAACAGCCTGACCTATGGCTACACCTTC	CASSYNSLTYGYTF
TRBV5-1	TRBJ1-1	-	-	TGCGCCAGCACTGAGGGGGTAGAAGCTTTCTTT	CASTEGVEAFF
TRBV10-3	TRBJ2-7	-	-	TGTGCCATCAGTGACTCTCAGGTTGTGCAGTACTTC	CAISDSQVVQYF
TRBV6-1	TRBJ1-2	-	-	TGTGCCAGCAGTGGGCGCCGCACAGGCGCAGCTAGCTATGGCTACACCTTC	CASSGRRTGAASYGYTF
TRBV21-1	TRBJ2-1	-	-	TGTGCCAGCAGCCCGACTAGCGGGAACCCCTACAATGAGCAGTTCTTC	CASSPTSGNPYNEQFF
TRBV19	TRBJ1-2	-	-	TGTGCCACCAACATAGGGGCTTTTAACTATGGCTACACCTTC	CATNIGAFNYGYTF
TRBV27	TRBJ1-5	-	once	TGTGCCAGCAGTGGGGCGATGGGCCAGCCCCAGCATTTT	CASSGAMGQPQHF
TRBV5-4	TRBJ1-3	-	-	TGTGCCAGCAGTTCCTTCGGGGGACCCCTGACGGGAAACACCATATATTTT	CASSSFGGPLTGNTIYF
TRBV5-1	TRBJ2-1	-	once	TGCGCCAGCAGCTTAGTGAGGTACCATGAGCAGTTCTTC	CASSLVRYHEQFF
TRBV7-2	TRBJ1-5	TRBD1	-	TGTGCCAGCAGCCCCCAGGGGGGCAATCAGCCCCAGCATTTT	CASSPQGGNQPQHF
TRBV5-4	TRBJ2-1	TRBD2	-	TGTGCCAGCAGCTTGGCGGGGGGAGTAGAGCAGTTCTTC	CASSLAGGVEQFF
TRBV28	TRBJ1-1	-	-	TGTGCCAGCAGTACTGGTACTGAAGCTTTCTTT	CASSTGTEAFF
TRBV6-1	TRBJ2-5	-	-	TGTGCCAGCAGTGGAACCGTAGGCGGGGAGACCCAGTACTTC	CASSGTVGGETQYF
TRBV4-1	TRBJ2-3	-	once	TGCGCCAGCAGCCGCCTACCCCCCCCCATCCTCACAGATACGCAGTATTTT	CASSRLPPPILTDTQYF
TRBV11-3	TRBJ2-1	-	once	TGTGCCAGCAGCTTAGAGACGGGAACGTACAATGAGCAGTTCTTC	CASSLETGTYNEQFF
TRBV23-1	TRBJ2-6	TRBD1	-	TGCGCCAGCAGTCAAAGTAGACAGGGGGTGAGATCTGGGGCCAACGTCCTGACTTTC	CASSQSRQGVRSGANVLTF
TRBV9	TRBJ2-7	TRBD2	-	TGTGCCAGCAGCGCTGGACGGGAGGCCCAAACTATACTATGCCGCGGGACGTACGAGCAGTACTTC	CASSAGREAQTILCRGTYEQYF
TRBV5-1	TRBJ2-5	-	-	TGCGCCAGCAGCAGGCAGGGTGAACAAGAGACCCAGTACTTC	CASSRQGEQETQYF
TRBV28	TRBJ1-1	TRBD1	few	TGTGCCAGCAGGGGGACAGGGAACACTGAAGCTTTCTTT	CASRGTGNTEAFF
TRBV6-6	TRBJ1-2	-	-	TGTGCCAGCAGTCGATCGGGGTCAGCTAACTATGGCTACACCTTC	CASSRSGSANYGYTF
TRBV4-1	TRBJ2-1	TRBD1	-	TGCGCCAGCAGCCGTGACAGGGTGTCCTACAATGAGCAGTTCTTC	CASSRDRVSYNEQFF
TRBV19	TRBJ2-4	TRBD2	once	TGTGCCAGTAGTACAACCGGGACTAGCGGGCTAGCCAAAAACATTCAGTACTTC	CASSTTGTSGLAKNIQYF
TRBV4-2	TRBJ2-5	TRBD2	-	TGTGCCAGCAGCCGGGAACCTCGGACTAGCCCGGGGGAGACCCAGTACTTC	CASSREPRTSPGETQYF
TRBV6-6	TRBJ2-7	TRBD2	-	TGTGCCAGCAGTTACCTCAGCGGGAGGTCGTCCTACGAGCAGTACTTC	CASSYLSGRSSYEQYF
TRBV5-1	TRBJ2-7	-	-	TGCGCCAGCAGCTTGGGTAGTATCATAATCGAGCAGTACTTC	CASSLGSIIIEQYF
TRBV7-3	TRBJ2-3	TRBD2	-	TGTGCCAGCAGCTTAATATGGACTCGGACTAGCGGGAGTGATACGCAGTATTTT	CASSLIWTRTSGSDTQYF
TRBV7-2	TRBJ2-2	-	-	TGTGCCAGCAGCCCCAATCCCGGGGAGCTGTTTTTT	CASSPNPGELFF
TRBV6-1	TRBJ2-5	TRBD2	few	TGTGCCAGCACCCAAGCGGGGGGAGGATGGGAGACCCAGTACTTC	CASTQAGGGWETQYF
TRBV19	TRBJ1-1	-	-	TGTGCCAGTACCTTTGCTTTCTTT	CASTFAFF
TRBV15	TRBJ1-1	TRBD1	-	TGTGCCACCAGCAGAGATTTGCCAGGGGGTCGCACTGAAGCTTTCTTT	CATSRDLPGGRTEAFF
TRBV25-1	TRBJ1-1	-	-	TGTGCCAGCAGCCCCCTAGGGGGGAACACTGAAGCTTTCTTT	CASSPLGGNTEAFF
TRBV5-1	TRBJ2-7	TRBD1	once	TGCGCCAGCAGCTTGGGGGGACAGGGGCCCGAGCAGTACTTC	CASSLGGQGPEQYF
TRBV5-1	TRBJ2-2	-	-	TGCGCCAGCAGCTTCGGTGGCGGGATGAACACCGGGGAGCTGTTTTTT	CASSFGGGMNTGELFF
TRBV5-1	TRBJ2-5	TRBD2	-	TGCGCCAGCAGCTTGTGGGGCGGGAGTGGTGAGACCCAGTACTTC	CASSLWGGSGETQYF
TRBV7-6	TRBJ2-2	-	-	TGTGCCAGCAGCTTAGAGGGGACCGGGGAGCTGTTTTTT	CASSLEGTGELFF
TRBV7-9	TRBJ1-2	TRBD1	once	TGTGCCAGCAGCCCTGACAGGGGGTGGTTCTATGGCTACACCTTC	CASSPDRGWFYGYTF
TRBV6-1	TRBJ2-1	-	once	TGTGCCAGCAGTGAATTAGCGCTAACCTACAATGAGCAGTTCTTC	CASSELALTYNEQFF
TRBV11-2	TRBJ2-7	-	-	TGTGCCAGCAGCTTAAACCCGGGATCCTACGAGCAGTACTTC	CASSLNPGSYEQYF
TRBV27	TRBJ1-1	-	-	TGTGCCAGCAGTTGGAACAGGAACACTGAAGCTTTCTTT	CASSWNRNTEAFF
TRBV11-3	TRBJ2-2	TRBD1	-	TGTGCCAGCAGCTTAGTGGCACAGGGGGCAAACACCGGGGAGCTGTTTTTT	CASSLVAQGANTGELFF
TRBV6-5	TRBJ2-3	-	-	TGTGCCAGCAGTTTATCCGGGTCCGTGGGAGATACGCAGTATTTT	CASSLSGSVGDTQYF
TRBV5-1	TRBJ1-1	-	-	TGCGCCAGCAGCAAAAAGACCCCGGGGGGCACTGAAGCTTTCTTT	CASSKKTPGGTEAFF
TRBV5-4	TRBJ2-7	-	-	TGTGCCAGCAGTCTAACACGGGGGGAGCAGTACTTC	CASSLTRGEQYF
TRBV6-5	TRBJ2-1	-	-	TGTGCCAGCAGGGGGTGGGGCGGCAATGAGCAGTTCTTC	CASRGWGGNEQFF
TRBV28	TRBJ1-4	-	-	TGTGCCAGCAGTACAGGGTTCCTTTGGGAAAAACTGTTTTTT	CASSTGFLWEKLFF
TRBV28	TRBJ1-2	-	few	TGTGCCAGCAGTCAGAACTATGGCTACACCTTC	CASSQNYGYTF
TRBV18	TRBJ2-3	-	-	TGTGCCAGCTCAATGCGGGGTGGAAATTTGGATACGCAGTATTTT	CASSMRGGNLDTQYF
TRBV5-6	TRBJ2-5	-	-	TGTGCCAGCACCAACCTAGGTCAGGGGAAAGAGACCCAGTACTTC	CASTNLGQGKETQYF
TRBV7-8	TRBJ2-7	-	-	TGTGCCAGCAGCTTCCGGAGAGTCCCCTACGAGCAGTACTTC	CASSFRRVPYEQYF
TRBV28	TRBJ1-2	TRBD1	-	TGTGCCAGCAGTACGGGGGGGAGACAGGGGGAAGGCTACACCTTC	CASSTGGRQGEGYTF
TRBV7-2	TRBJ2-1	TRBD2	-	TGTGCCAGCAGCACAGGACTAGCGGGAGGAGGTAGTGAGCAGTTCTTC	CASSTGLAGGGSEQFF
TRBV7-2	TRBJ1-4	TRBD1	-	TGTGCCAGCAGCGTGACAGGGCCGAGGGGTGAAAAACTGTTTTTT	CASSVTGPRGEKLFF
TRBV6-4	TRBJ1-2	-	-	TGTGCCAGTGATACACGCAACTATGGCTACACCTTC	CASDTRNYGYTF
TRBV5-4	TRBJ1-2	TRBD1	-	TGTGCCAGCAGCTTGGGTGCTACAGGGGGCCTCTTTGGCTACACCTTC	CASSLGATGGLFGYTF
TRBV7-9	TRBJ2-3	TRBD2	-	TGTGCCAGCAGCACGAGTGGACTAGCGCGTCGCACAGATACGCAGTATTTT	CASSTSGLARRTDTQYF